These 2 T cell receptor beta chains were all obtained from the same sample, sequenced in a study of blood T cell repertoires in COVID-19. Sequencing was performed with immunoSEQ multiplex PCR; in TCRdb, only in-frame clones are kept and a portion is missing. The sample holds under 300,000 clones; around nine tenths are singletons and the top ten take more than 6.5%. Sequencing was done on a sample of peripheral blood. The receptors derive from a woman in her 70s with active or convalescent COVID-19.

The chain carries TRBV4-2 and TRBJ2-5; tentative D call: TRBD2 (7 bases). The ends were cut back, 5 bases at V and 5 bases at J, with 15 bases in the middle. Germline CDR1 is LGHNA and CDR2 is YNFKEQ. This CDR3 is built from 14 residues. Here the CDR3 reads CASSTGRGGETQYF. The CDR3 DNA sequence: TGTGCCAGCAGCACAGGGAGGGGAGGGGAGACCCAGTACTTC.

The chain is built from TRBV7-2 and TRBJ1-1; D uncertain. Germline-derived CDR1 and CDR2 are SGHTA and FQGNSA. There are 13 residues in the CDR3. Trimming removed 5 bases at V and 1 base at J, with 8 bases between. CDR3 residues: CASSPSPNTEAFF. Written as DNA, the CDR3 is TGTGCCAGCAGCCCGAGCCCGAACACTGAAGCTTTCTTT.